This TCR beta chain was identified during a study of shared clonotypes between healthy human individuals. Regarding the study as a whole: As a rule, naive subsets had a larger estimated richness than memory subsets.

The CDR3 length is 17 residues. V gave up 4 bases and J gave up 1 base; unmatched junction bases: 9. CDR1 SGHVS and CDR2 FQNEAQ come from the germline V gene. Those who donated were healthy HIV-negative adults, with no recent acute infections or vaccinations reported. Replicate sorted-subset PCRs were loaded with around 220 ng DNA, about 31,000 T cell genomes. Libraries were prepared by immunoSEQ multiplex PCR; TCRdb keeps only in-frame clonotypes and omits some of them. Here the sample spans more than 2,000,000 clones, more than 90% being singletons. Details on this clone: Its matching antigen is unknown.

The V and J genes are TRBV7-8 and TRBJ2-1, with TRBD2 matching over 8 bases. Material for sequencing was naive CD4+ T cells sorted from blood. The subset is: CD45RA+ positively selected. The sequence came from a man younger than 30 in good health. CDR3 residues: CASSSRGASGSYNEQFF. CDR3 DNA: TGTGCCAGCAGCTCCCGGGGAGCTAGCGGGTCCTACAATGAGCAGTTCTTC.